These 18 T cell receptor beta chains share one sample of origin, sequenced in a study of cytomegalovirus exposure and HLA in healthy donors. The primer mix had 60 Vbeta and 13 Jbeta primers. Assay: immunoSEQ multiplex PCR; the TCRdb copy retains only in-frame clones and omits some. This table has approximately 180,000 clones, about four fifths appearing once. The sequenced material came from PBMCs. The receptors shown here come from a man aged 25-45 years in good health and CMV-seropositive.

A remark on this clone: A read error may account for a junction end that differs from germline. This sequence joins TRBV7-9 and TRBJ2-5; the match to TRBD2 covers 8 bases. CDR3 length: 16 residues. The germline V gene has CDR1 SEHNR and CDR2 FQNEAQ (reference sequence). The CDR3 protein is CSSSLGTGGRLETQYF. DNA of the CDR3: TGTTCCAGCAGCTTAGGGACGGGGGGGCGGTTGGAGACCCAGTACTTC. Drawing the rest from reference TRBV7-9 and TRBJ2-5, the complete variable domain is DTGVSQNPRHKITKRGQNVTFRCDPISEHNRLYWYRQTLGQGPEFLTYFQNEAQLEKSRLLSDRFSAERPKGSFSTLEIQRTEQGDSAMYLCSSSLGTGGRLETQYFGPGTRLLVL.

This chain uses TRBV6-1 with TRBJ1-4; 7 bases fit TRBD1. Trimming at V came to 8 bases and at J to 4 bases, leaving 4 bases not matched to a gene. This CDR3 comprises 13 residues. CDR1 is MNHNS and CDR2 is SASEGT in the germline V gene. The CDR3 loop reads CASSDRYNEKLFF. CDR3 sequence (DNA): TGTGCCAGCTCGGACAGGTATAATGAAAAACTGTTTTTT.

The CDR3 nucleotides read TGTGCCAGCAGCAAACAGGGGGCTTATGGAAACACCATATATTTT. Protein: CASSKQGAYGNTIYF. The V call is TRBV9, the J call TRBJ1-3, with 9 bases identical to TRBD1. The germline V gene encodes CDR1 SGDLS and CDR2 YYNGEE. With 4 bases clipped from V and 3 bases from J, the junction kept 5 bases outside the gene matches. CDR3 length equals 15 residues.

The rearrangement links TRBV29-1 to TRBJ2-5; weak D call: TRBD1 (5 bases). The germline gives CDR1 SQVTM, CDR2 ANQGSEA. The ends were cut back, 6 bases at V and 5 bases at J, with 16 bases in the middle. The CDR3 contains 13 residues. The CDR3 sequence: CSVVRHPGETQYF. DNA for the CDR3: TGCAGCGTCGTCCGGCACCCAGGGGAGACCCAGTACTTC.

The CDR3 loop is CASSPRVGAKNYGYTF. In nucleotides, the CDR3 is TGTGCCAGCAGCCCCCGGGTGGGGGCTAAGAACTATGGCTACACCTTC. The V call is TRBV11-3, the J call TRBJ1-2; maybe TRBD1 (6 bases). The CDR3 is made up of 16 amino acids. V gave up 5 bases and J gave up 2 bases, with 18 bases separating them. CDR1 and CDR2 from the germline V gene are SGHNT and YENEEA. Full variable domain (missing parts from reference TRBV11-3 and TRBJ1-2): EAGVVQSPRYKIIEKKQPVAFWCNPISGHNTLYWYLQNLGQGPELLIRYENEEAVDDSQLPKDRFSAERLKGVDSTLKIQPAELGDSAVYLCASSPRVGAKNYGYTFGSGTRLTVV.

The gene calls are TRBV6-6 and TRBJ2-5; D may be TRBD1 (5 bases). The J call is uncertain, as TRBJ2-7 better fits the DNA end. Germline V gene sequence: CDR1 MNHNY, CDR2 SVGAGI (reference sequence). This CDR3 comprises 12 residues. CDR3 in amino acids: CASSSDSYEQYF. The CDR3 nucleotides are TGTGCCAGCAGTTCTGACAGCTACGAGCAGTACTTC.

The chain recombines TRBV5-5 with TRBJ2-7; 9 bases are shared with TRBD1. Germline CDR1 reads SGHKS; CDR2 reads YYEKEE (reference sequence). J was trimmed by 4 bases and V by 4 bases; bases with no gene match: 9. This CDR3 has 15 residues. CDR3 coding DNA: TGTGCCAGCAGCCGGCCGGGACAGGGAAATTACGAGCAGTACTTC. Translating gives CASSRPGQGNYEQYF.

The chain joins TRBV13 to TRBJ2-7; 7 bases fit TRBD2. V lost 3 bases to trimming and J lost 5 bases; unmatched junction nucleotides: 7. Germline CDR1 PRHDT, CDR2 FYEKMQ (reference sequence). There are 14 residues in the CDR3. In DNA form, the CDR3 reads TGTGCCAGCAGCTTCCAGGGTGGGGGGGACGAGCAGTACTTC. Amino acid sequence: CASSFQGGGDEQYF.

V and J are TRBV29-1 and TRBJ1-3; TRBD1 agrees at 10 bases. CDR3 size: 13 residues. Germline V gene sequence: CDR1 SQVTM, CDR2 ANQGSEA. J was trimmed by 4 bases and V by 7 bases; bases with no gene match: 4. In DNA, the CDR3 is TGCAGCGCTGGACAGGGGGTCGGAAACACCATATATTTT. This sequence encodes CSAGQGVGNTIYF.

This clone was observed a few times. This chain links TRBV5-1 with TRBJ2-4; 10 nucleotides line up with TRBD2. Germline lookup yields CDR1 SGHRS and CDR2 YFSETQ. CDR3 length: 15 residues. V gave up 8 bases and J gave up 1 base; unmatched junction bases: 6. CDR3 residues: CASTSGVQAKNIQYF. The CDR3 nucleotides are TGCGCCAGTACTAGCGGGGTCCAGGCCAAAAACATTCAGTACTTC. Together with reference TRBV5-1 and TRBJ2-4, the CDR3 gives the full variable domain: KAGVTQTPRYLIKTRGQQVTLSCSPISGHRSVSWYQQTPGQGLQFLFEYFSETQRNKGNFPGRFSGRQFSNSRSEMNVSTLELGDSALYLCASTSGVQAKNIQYFGAGTRLSVL.

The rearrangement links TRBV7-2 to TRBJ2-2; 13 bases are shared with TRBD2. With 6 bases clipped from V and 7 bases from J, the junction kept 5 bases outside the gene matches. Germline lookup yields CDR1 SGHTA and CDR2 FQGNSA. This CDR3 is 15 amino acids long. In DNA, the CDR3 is TGTGCCAGCAGGGAGACTAGCGGGAGGTACGGGGAGCTGTTTTTT. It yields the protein CASRETSGRYGELFF.

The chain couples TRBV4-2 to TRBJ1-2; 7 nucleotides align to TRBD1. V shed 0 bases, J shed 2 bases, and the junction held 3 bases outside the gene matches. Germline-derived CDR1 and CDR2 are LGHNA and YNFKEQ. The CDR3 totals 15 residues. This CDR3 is CASSQEGTVNYGYTF. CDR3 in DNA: TGTGCCAGCAGCCAAGAAGGGACAGTAAACTATGGCTACACCTTC.

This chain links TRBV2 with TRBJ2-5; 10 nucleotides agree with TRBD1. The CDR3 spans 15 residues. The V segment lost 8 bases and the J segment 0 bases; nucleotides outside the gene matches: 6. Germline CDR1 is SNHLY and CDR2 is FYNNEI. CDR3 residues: CASQEDRGYQETQYF. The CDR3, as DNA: TGTGCCAGCCAGGAGGACAGGGGGTACCAAGAGACCCAGTACTTC.

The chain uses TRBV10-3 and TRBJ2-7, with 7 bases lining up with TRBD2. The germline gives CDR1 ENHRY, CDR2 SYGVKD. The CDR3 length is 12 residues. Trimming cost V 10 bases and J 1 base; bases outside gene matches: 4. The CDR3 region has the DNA TGTGCCACCCGGGGACTATCCTACGAGCAGTACTTC. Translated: CATRGLSYEQYF.

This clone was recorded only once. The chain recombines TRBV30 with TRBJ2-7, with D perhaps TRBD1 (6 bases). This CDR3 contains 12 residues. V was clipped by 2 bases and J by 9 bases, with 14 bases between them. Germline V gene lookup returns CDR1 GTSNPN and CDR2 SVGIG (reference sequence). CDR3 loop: CAWSFGTHGQYF. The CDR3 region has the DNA TGTGCCTGGAGTTTCGGGACACATGGGCAGTACTTC.

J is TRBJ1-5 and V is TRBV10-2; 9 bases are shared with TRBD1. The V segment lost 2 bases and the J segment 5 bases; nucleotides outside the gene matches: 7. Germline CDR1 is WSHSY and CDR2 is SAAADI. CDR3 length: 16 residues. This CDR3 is CASSETQGQGDQPQHF. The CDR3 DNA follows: TGCGCCAGCAGTGAGACACAGGGACAGGGCGATCAGCCCCAGCATTTT.

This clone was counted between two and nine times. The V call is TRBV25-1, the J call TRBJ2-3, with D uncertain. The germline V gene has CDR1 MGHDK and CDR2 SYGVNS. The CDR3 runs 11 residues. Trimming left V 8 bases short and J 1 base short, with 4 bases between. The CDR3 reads CASGRTDTQYF. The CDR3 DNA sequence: TGTGCCAGCGGCCGCACAGATACGCAGTATTTT.

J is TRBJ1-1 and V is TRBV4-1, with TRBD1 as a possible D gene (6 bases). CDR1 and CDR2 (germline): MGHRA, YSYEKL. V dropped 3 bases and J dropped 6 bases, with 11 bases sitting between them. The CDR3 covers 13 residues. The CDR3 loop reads CASSHRTAAEAFF. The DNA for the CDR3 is TGCGCCAGCAGCCACCGGACAGCAGCTGAAGCTTTCTTT.